This TCR beta chain was retrieved from a study of OX40 agonist ivuxolimab in advanced cancers. Study-wide results and limits: Low normalized T-cell clonal expansion was additionally recorded for some nonresponders.

The data were produced by immunoSEQ multiplex PCR, yet TCRdb's version contains in-frame clones alone and is incomplete. Found here are under 85,000 clones, around 90% of them singletons; the top ten hold roughly 2.7%. CDR1 is SGHRS and CDR2 is YFSETQ in the germline V gene. V lost 4 bases to trimming and J lost 5 bases; unmatched junction nucleotides: 4. The CDR3 has 16 amino acids. Details on this clone: Its cognate antigen is unknown.

The V call is TRBV5-1, the J call TRBJ2-1; 15 nucleotides agree with TRBD2. The sequence was collected from an adult with an advanced solid tumor such as melanoma, head and neck, liver or kidney cancer. Material: CD4+ or CD8+ T cells sorted from blood, obtained in a trial of the OX40 agonist ivuxolimab. The DNA for the CDR3 is TGCGCCAGCAGCCAAAGGACTAGCGGGAGGGACAATGAGCAGTTCTTC. It specifies CASSQRTSGRDNEQFF.